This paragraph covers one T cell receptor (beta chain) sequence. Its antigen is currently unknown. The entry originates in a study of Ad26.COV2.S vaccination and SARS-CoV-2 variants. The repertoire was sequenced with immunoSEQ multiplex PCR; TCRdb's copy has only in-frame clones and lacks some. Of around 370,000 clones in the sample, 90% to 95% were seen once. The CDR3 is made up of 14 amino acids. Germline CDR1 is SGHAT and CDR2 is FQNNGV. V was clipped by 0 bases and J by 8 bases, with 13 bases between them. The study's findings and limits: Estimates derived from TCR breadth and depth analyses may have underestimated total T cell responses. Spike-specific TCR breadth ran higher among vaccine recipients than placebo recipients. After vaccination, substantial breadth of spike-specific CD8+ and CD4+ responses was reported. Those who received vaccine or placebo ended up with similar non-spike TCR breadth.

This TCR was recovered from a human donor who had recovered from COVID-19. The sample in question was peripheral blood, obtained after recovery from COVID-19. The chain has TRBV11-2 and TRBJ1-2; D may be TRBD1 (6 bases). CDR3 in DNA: TGTGCCAGCAGCTTAGAGTCACAGGGAAGAGGCTACACCTTC. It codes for CASSLESQGRGYTF. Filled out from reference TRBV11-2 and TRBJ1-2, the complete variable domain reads EAGVAQSPRYKIIEKRQSVAFWCNPISGHATLYWYQQILGQGPKLLIQFQNNGVVDDSQLPKDRFSAERLKGVDSTLKIQPAKLEDSAVYLCASSLESQGRGYTFGSGTRLTVV.